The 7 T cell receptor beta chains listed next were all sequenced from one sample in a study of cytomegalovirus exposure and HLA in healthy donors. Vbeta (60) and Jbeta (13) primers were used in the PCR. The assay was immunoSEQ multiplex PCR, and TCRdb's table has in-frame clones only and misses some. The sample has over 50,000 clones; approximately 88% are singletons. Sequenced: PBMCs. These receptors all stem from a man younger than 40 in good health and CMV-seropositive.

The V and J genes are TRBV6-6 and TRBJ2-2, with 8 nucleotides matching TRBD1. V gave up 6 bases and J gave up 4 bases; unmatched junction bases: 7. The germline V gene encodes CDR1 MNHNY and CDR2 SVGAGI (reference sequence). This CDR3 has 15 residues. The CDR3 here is CASSLRDRSTGELFF. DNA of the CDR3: TGTGCCAGCAGCCTCCGGGACAGGTCCACCGGGGAGCTGTTTTTT.

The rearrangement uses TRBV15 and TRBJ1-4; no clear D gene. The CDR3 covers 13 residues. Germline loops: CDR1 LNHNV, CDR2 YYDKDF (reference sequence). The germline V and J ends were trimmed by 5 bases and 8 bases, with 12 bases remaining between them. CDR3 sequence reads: CATSVGRVEKLFF. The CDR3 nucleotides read TGTGCCACCAGCGTAGGGCGGGTGGAAAAACTGTTTTTT.

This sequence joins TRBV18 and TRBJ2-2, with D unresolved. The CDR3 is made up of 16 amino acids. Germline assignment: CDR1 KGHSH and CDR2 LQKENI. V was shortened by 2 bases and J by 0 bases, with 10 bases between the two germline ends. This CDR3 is CASSPFRTANTGELFF. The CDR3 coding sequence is TGTGCCAGCTCACCATTCCGAACAGCGAACACCGGGGAGCTGTTTTTT. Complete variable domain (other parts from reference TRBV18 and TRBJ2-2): NAGVMQNPRHLVRRRGQEARLRCSPMKGHSHVYWYRQLPEEGLKFMVYLQKENIIDESGMPKERFSAEFPKEGPSILRIQQVVRGDSAAYFCASSPFRTANTGELFFGEGSRLTVL.

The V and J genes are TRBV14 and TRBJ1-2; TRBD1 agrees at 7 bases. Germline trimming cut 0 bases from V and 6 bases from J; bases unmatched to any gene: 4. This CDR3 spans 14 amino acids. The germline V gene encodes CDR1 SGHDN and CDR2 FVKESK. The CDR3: CASSQDDRAHGYTF. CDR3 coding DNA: TGTGCCAGCAGCCAAGATGACAGGGCCCATGGCTACACCTTC.

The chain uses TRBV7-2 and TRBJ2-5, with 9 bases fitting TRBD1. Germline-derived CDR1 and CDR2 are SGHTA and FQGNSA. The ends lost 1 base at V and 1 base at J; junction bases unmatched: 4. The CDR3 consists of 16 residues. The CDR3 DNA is TGTGCCAGCAGCTTAGTGGGACAGGGAATCCAAGAGACCCAGTACTTC. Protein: CASSLVGQGIQETQYF.

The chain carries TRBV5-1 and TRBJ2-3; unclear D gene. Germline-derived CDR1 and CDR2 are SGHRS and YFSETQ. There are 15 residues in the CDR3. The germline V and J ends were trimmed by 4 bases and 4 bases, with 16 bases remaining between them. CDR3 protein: CASSLGSPGPDTQYF. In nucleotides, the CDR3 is TGCGCCAGCAGCCTCGGCTCGCCAGGCCCAGATACGCAGTATTTT.

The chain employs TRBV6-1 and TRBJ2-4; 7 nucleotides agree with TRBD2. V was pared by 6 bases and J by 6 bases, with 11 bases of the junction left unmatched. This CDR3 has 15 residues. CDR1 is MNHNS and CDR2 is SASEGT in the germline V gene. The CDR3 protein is CASRGGRGTVNIQYF. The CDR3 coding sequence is TGTGCCAGCAGGGGAGGGAGAGGGACGGTAAACATTCAGTACTTC.